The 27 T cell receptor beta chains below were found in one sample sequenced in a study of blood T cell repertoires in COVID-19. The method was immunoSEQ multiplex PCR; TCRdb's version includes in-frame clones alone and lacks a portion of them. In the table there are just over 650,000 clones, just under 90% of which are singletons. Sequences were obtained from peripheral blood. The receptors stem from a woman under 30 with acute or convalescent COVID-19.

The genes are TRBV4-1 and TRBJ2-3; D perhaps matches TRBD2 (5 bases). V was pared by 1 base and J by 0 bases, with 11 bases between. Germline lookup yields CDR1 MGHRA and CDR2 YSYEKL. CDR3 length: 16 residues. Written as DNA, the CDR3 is TGCGCCAGCAGCCAAGGTGACGGGGTTAGCACAGATACGCAGTATTTT. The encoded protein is CASSQGDGVSTDTQYF.

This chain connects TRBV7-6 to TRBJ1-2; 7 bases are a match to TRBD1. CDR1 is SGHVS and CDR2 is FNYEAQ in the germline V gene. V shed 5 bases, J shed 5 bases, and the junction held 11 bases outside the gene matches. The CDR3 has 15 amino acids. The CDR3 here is CASSARDRAAYGYTF. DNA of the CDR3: TGTGCCAGCAGCGCTCGCGACAGGGCAGCTTATGGCTACACCTTC.

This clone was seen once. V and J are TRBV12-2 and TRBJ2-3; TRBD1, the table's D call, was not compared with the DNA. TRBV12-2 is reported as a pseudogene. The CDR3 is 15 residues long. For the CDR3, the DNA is TGTGCAAGTCGCTTAGCGGGACAGGGTTCAGATACGCAGTATTTT. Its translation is CASRLAGQGSDTQYF.

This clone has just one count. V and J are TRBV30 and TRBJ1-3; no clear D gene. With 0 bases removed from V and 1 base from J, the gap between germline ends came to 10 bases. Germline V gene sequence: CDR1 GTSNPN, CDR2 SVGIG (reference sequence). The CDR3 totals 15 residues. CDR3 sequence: CAWSVGVGSGNTIYF. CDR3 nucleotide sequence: TGTGCCTGGAGTGTTGGCGTCGGGTCTGGAAACACCATATATTTT.

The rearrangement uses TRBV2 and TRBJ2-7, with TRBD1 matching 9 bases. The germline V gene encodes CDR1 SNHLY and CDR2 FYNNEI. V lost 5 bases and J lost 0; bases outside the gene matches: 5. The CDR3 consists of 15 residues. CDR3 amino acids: CASSRQGVSSYEQYF. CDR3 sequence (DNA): TGTGCCAGCAGTAGACAGGGGGTGAGCTCCTACGAGCAGTACTTC.

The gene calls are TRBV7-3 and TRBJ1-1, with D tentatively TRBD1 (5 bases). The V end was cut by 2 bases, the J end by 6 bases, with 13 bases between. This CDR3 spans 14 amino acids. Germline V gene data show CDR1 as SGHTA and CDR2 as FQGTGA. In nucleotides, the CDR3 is TGTGCCAGCAGCTTAGGGGGGGGATCCCCTGAAGCTTTCTTT. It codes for CASSLGGGSPEAFF.

CDR3 bases: TGTGCCAGCAGTTTTGGAGATTACAATGAGCAGTTCTTC. Its translation is CASSFGDYNEQFF. The chain employs TRBV27 and TRBJ2-1; the D is unclear. Deletions cut 3 bases from V and 4 bases from J, with 7 bases between. Germline-derived CDR1 and CDR2 are MNHEY and SMNVEV (reference sequence). The CDR3 extends over 13 amino acids.

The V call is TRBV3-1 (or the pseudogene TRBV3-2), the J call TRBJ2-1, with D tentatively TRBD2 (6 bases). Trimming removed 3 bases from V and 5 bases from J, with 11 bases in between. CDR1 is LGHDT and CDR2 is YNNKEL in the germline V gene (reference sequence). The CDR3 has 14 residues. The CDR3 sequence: CASSQGGADNEQFF. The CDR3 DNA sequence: TGTGCCAGCAGCCAGGGGGGAGCTGACAATGAGCAGTTCTTC.

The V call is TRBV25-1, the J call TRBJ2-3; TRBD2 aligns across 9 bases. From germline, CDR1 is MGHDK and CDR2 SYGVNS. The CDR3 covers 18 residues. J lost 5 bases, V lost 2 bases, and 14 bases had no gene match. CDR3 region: CASSELQGRGGRVDTQYF. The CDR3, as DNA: TGTGCCAGCAGTGAACTCCAGGGGCGGGGGGGCCGAGTAGATACGCAGTATTTT. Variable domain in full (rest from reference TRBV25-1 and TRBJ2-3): EADIYQTPRYLVIGTGKKITLECSQTMGHDKMYWYQQDPGMELHLIHYSYGVNSTEKGDLSSESTVSRIRTEHFPLTLESARPSHTSQYLCASSELQGRGGRVDTQYFGPGTRLTVL.

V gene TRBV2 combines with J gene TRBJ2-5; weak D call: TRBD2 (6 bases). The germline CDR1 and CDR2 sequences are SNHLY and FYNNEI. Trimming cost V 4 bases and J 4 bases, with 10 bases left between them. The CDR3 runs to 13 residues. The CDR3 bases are TGTGCCAGCAGTGTGGAGGGGCCAGAGACCCAGTACTTC. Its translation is CASSVEGPETQYF.

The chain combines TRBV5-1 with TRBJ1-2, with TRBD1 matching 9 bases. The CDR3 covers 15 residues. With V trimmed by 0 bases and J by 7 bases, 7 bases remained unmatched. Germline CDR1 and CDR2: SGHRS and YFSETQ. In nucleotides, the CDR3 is TGCGCCAGCAGCTTGGGGCCGGGACAGGGACTTGGCTACACCTTC. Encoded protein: CASSLGPGQGLGYTF.

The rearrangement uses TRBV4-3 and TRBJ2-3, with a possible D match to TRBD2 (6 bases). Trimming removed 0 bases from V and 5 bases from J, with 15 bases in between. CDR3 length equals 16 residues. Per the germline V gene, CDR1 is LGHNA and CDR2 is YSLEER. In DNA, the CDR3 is TGCGCCAGCAGCCAAGAACTAGCCGAGGTGCGAGATACGCAGTATTTT. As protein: CASSQELAEVRDTQYF.

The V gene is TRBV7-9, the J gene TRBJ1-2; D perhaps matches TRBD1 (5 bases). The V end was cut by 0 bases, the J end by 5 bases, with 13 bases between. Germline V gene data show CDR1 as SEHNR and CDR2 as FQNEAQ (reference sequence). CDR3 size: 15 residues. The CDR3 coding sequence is TGTGCCAGCAGCTTAGCCCTCCCCAGGGAATATGGCTACACCTTC. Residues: CASSLALPREYGYTF.

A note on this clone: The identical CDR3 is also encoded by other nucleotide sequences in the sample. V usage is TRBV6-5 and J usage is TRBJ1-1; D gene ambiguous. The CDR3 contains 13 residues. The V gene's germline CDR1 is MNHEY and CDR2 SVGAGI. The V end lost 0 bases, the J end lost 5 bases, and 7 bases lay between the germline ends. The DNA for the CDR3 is TGTGCCAGCAGTTACTCTCGGGGAACTGAAGCTTTCTTT. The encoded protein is CASSYSRGTEAFF.

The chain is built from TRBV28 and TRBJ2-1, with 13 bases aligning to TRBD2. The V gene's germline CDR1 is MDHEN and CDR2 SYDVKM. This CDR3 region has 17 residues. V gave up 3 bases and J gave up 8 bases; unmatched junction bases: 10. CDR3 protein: CASSFFTSGGGGDEQFF. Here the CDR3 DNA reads TGTGCCAGCAGTTTTTTCACTAGCGGGGGGGGAGGTGATGAGCAGTTCTTC.

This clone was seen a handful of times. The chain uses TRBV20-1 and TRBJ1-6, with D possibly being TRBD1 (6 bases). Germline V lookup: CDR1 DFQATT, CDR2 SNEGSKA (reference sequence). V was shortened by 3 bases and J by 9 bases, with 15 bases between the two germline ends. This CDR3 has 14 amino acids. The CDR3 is CSASLGQDSSPLHF. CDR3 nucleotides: TGCAGTGCTAGTTTGGGTCAGGACAGTTCACCCCTCCACTTT.

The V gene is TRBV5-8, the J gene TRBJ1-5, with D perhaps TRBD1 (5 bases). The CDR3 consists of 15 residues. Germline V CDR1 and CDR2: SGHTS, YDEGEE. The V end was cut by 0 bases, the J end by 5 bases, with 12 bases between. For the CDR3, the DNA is TGTGCCAGCAGCTTGGGGCAGGGCCCAGATCAGCCCCAGCATTTT. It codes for CASSLGQGPDQPQHF.

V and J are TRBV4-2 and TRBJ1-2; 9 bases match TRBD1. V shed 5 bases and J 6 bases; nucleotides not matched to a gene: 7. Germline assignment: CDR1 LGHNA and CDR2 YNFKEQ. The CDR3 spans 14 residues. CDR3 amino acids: CASSVTGTGHGYTF. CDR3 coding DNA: TGTGCCAGCAGCGTAACCGGGACAGGGCATGGCTACACCTTC.

In nucleotides, the CDR3 is TGTGCCAGCACTCAGGGCGGGAAGTATAGCTATGGCTACACCTTC. Translating it yields CASTQGGKYSYGYTF. The V and J genes are TRBV6-5 and TRBJ1-2, with D maybe TRBD1 (5 bases). This CDR3 has 15 residues. V was pared by 7 bases and J by 4 bases, with 19 bases between. The V gene's germline CDR1 is MNHEY and CDR2 SVGAGI.

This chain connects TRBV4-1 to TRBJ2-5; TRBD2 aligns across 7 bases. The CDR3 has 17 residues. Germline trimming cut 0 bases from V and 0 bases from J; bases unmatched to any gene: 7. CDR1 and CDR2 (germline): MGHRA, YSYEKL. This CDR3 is CASSQDLAAPYQETQYF. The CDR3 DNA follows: TGCGCCAGCAGCCAAGACCTAGCGGCGCCGTACCAAGAGACCCAGTACTTC.

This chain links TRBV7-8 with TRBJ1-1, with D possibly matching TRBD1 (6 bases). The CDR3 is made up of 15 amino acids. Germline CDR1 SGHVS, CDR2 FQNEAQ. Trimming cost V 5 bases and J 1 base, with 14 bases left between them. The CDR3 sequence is CASSLAGTSNTEAFF. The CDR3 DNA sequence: TGTGCCAGCAGCCTCGCTGGGACATCGAACACTGAAGCTTTCTTT.

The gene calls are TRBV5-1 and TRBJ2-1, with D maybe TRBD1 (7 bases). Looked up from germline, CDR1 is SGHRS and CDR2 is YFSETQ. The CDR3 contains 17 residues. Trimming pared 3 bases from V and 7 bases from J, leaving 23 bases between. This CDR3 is CASSWGQLTGGENEQFF. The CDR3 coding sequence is TGCGCCAGCAGCTGGGGACAGCTCACCGGGGGCGAGAATGAGCAGTTCTTC.

The chain's CDR3 is CASSLGLNYGYTF. In DNA, the CDR3 is TGTGCCAGCAGCCTGGGACTTAACTATGGCTACACCTTC. The gene calls are TRBV6-5 and TRBJ1-2; D may be TRBD1 (5 bases). Trimming pared 6 bases from V and 1 base from J, leaving 9 bases between. The CDR3 totals 13 residues. Germline values: CDR1 MNHEY, CDR2 SVGAGI.

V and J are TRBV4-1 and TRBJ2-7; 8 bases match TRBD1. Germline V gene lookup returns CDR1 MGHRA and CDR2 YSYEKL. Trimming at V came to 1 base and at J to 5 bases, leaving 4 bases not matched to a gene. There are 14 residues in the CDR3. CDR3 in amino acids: CASSQVRQGHEQYF. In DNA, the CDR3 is TGCGCCAGCAGCCAAGTTCGACAGGGGCACGAGCAGTACTTC.

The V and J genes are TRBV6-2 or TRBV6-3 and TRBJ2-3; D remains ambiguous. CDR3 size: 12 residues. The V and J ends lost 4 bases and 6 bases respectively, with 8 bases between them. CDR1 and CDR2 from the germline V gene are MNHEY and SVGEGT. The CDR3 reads CASSSSPDTQYF. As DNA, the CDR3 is TGTGCCAGCAGTTCCTCCCCTGATACGCAGTATTTT.

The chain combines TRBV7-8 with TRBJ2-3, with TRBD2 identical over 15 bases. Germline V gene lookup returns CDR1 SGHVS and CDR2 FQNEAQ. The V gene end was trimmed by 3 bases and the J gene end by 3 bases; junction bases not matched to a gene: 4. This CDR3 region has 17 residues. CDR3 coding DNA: TGTGCCAGCAGCTTGGCGGGACTAGCGGGGGGTACAGATACGCAGTATTTT. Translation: CASSLAGLAGGTDTQYF.

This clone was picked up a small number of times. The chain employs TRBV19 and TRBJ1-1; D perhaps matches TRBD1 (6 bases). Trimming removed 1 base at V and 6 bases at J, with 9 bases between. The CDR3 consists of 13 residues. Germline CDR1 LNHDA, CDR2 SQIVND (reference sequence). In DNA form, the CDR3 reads TGTGCCAGTAGTATAGGCAGGGGCGCTGAAGCTTTCTTT. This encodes CASSIGRGAEAFF.